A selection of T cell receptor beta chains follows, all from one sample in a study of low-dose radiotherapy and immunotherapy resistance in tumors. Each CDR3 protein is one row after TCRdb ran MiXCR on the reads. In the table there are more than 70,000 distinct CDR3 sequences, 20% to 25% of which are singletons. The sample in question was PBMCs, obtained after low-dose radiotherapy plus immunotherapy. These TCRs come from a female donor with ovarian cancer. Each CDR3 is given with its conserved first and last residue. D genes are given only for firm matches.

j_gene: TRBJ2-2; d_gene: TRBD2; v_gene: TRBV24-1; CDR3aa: CATSGASGGLNTGELFF
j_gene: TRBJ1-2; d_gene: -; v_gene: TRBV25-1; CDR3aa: CASSGLVYGYTF
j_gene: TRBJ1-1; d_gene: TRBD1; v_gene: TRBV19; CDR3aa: CASSPRTGKSVEAFF
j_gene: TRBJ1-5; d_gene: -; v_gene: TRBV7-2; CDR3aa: CASSFGTGYQPQHF
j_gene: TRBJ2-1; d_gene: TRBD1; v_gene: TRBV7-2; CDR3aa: CASSSTGHNEQFF
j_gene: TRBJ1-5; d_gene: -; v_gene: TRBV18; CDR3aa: CASSPEQGGQQPQHF
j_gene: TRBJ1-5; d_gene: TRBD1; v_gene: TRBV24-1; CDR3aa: CATSPDRGGNQPQHF
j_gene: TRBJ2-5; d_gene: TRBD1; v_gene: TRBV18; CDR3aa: CASSPGQGAETQYF
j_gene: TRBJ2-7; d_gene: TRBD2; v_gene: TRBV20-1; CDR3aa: CSAGKRTSGSYEQYF
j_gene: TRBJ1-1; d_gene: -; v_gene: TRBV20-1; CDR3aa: CSASRLDSWNTEAFF